This T cell receptor (beta chain) was observed in a study of T cell changes during pregnancy in multiple sclerosis. TCRdb's copy holds only in-frame clones and misses some; the assay was immunoSEQ multiplex PCR. This table has around 56,000 clones, approximately 94% appearing once. The V gene's germline CDR1 is MNHEY and CDR2 SMNVEV (reference sequence). The length of the CDR3 is 16 residues. V shed 3 bases and J shed 0 bases, with 14 bases lying between them. The rearrangement links TRBV27 to TRBJ1-1; a possible D gene is TRBD1 (5 bases). The receptor was isolated from a female donor with multiple sclerosis, enrolled in a pregnancy study. The input for sequencing was CD8+ T cells from peripheral blood mononuclear cells, taken after pregnancy. The CDR3 reads CASSLYGGVVNTEAFF. Written as DNA, the CDR3 is TGTGCCAGCAGTTTGTATGGGGGGGTAGTGAACACTGAAGCTTTCTTT.